These 17 T cell receptor beta chains were sequenced from one sample in a study of CXCR3-negative and CXCR3-positive naive CD8 T cells. 5' RACE that incorporated UMI labels was used to prepare the TRB cDNA libraries. Each CDR3 protein gets one entry in TCRdb, which reprocessed the 5' RACE reads and gives no DNA. This sample's table has roughly 24,000 distinct CDR3 sequences. Sequenced: naive CXCR3- CD8+ T cells from blood. Specified subset: CD45RO-CCR7+CD27+CD95- naive CD8+ T cells lacking CXCR3 (TNR3-). The source of these receptors is a human donor in good health. Some clones in this sample may be carry-over from other donors' samples.

This chain connects TRBV20-1 to TRBJ2-1; TCRdb returns TRBD1, unconfirmable since there is no DNA. This CDR3 spans 14 amino acids. Per the germline V gene, CDR1 is DFQATT and CDR2 is SNEGSKA (reference sequence). CDR3 region: CSAREMGQYNEQFF.

This sequence joins TRBV15 and TRBJ2-3. This CDR3 comprises 13 residues. The germline gives CDR1 LNHNV, CDR2 YYDKDF (reference sequence). The chain's CDR3 is CATSTVRTDTQYF.

The chain uses TRBV7-3 and TRBJ2-1; TCRdb names TRBD2, which stays unverified in the absence of DNA. CDR3 length: 16 amino acids. CDR1 and CDR2 from the germline V gene are SGHTA and FQGTGA. The CDR3 spells CASSYGLAGPYNEQFF.

The chain is built from TRBV20-1 and TRBJ2-7. The CDR3 is 13 residues long. CDR1 is DFQATT, CDR2 SNEGSKA, per germline (reference sequence). CDR3 protein: CSARGAGTYEQYF.

This chain uses TRBV7-9 with TRBJ2-7; as DNA is missing, the TRBD1 call by TCRdb cannot be tested. The CDR3 totals 12 residues. Germline V lookup: CDR1 SEHNR, CDR2 FQNEAQ (reference sequence). CDR3: CASSPGSYEQYF.

This CDR3 is CAISESDRPNTEAFF. The gene calls are TRBV10-3 and TRBJ1-1. This CDR3 has 15 residues. CDR1 and CDR2 from the germline V gene are ENHRY and SYGVKD.

The chain is built from TRBV4-1 and TRBJ2-7; TCRdb's D call, TRBD1, is unchecked because there is no DNA. CDR1 and CDR2 from the germline V gene are MGHRA and YSYEKL. There are 14 residues in the CDR3. The CDR3 region is CASSQAGPSYEQYF.

The chain combines TRBV19 with TRBJ2-5; the D gene TCRdb calls, TRBD2, cannot be checked with no DNA. The CDR3 loop spans 14 amino acids. CDR1 LNHDA and CDR2 SQIVND come from the germline V gene (reference sequence). The CDR3 protein is CASSMVGGQETQYF.

This chain connects TRBV7-9 to TRBJ2-1; TCRdb picks TRBD2, but there is no DNA to check that call. The CDR3 runs 14 residues. CDR1 SEHNR and CDR2 FQNEAQ come from the germline V gene (reference sequence). The CDR3 sequence: CASRGLALYNEQFF.

This chain links TRBV6-5 with TRBJ1-2; no DNA is available, so the TRBD1 call from TCRdb remains unchecked. Per germline, CDR1 MNHEY and CDR2 SVGAGI. The CDR3 covers 16 residues. The CDR3 protein is CASSTGSGLTNYGYTF.

V and J are TRBV20-1 and TRBJ2-5; TCRdb's assignment of TRBD1 cannot be checked, as there is no DNA. The CDR3 has 13 amino acids. From germline, CDR1 is DFQATT and CDR2 SNEGSKA (reference sequence). CDR3: CSARTGFQETQYF.

This sequence joins TRBV4-3 and TRBJ1-3. CDR3 length: 17 residues. Germline loops: CDR1 LGHNA, CDR2 YSLEER. The CDR3 reads CASSQDPRATGRNTIYF.

CDR3 protein: CASSRPLDRGLYEQYF. The chain carries TRBV7-9 and TRBJ2-7; TCRdb names TRBD1, which stays unverified in the absence of DNA. CDR1 and CDR2 from the germline V gene are SEHNR and FQNEAQ (reference sequence). CDR3 size: 16 residues.

In terms of frequency, this clonotype is medium-sized (0.01 to 0.1%). The V gene is TRBV12-5, the J gene TRBJ2-2. The CDR3 loop spans 12 amino acids. Germline V CDR1 and CDR2: LGHNT, FRNRAP. This CDR3 reads CASKANTGELFF.

This chain uses TRBV20-1 with TRBJ1-6; the D call of TRBD1 rests on TCRdb alone, since no DNA is present to check it. The CDR3 totals 16 residues. Looked up from germline, CDR1 is DFQATT and CDR2 is SNEGSKA (reference sequence). CDR3 in amino acids: CSARAVPGADNSPLHF.

The J gene is TRBJ2-1, the V gene TRBV11-2; the D gene TCRdb calls, TRBD2, cannot be checked with no DNA. CDR1 and CDR2 (germline): SGHAT, FQNNGV. The CDR3 runs to 18 residues. The CDR3 region is CASSLRGLAGGLPNEQFF.

The rearrangement links TRBV29-1 to TRBJ2-1; TCRdb's D gene call, TRBD2, goes unchecked for lack of DNA. The CDR3 has 11 residues. Germline CDR1 is SQVTM and CDR2 is ANQGSEA. The CDR3 region is CSVLEGLEQFF.